The 27 T cell receptor beta chains given below trace back to one sample, sequenced in a study of vaccination effects on CD4 cells after COVID-19. With the ViraFEST assay, the study expanded antigen-specific CD4+ T cells using viral peptide pools, then sequenced them. Investigators separated out CD4+ T cells once 10 days of culture had passed. According to the study, vaccine recipients showed no prior SARS-CoV-2 infection and negative nucleocapsid antibodies. Method: immunoSEQ multiplex PCR; TCRdb's copy keeps in-frame clones and lacks some. The table records some 65,000 clones, around 69% of them present only once. Their antigens are not known. The sample was CD4+ T cells from PBMCs cultured with HCoV-NL63 spike peptides, taken before COVID-19 vaccination. The receptors stem from a human donor who received a COVID-19 vaccine.

The chain employs TRBV5-4 and TRBJ1-2; D unresolved. V was cut by 1 base and J by 5 bases, with 9 bases left in between. The V gene's germline CDR1 is SGHNT and CDR2 YYREEE (reference sequence). This CDR3 region has 13 residues. CDR3 sequence (DNA): TGTGCCAGCAGCTTGTTCCCTCCTTATGGCTACACCTTC. It translates to CASSLFPPYGYTF.

The J gene is TRBJ2-1, the V gene TRBV13; TRBD1 matches 10 bases. This CDR3 is 15 amino acids long. The trim removed 5 bases at V and 8 bases at J, leaving 9 bases unmatched. Germline V gene lookup returns CDR1 PRHDT and CDR2 FYEKMQ (reference sequence). The CDR3 spells CASSPMGQGRHEQFF. The CDR3 DNA reads TGTGCCAGCAGCCCAATGGGACAGGGGAGGCATGAGCAGTTCTTC.

This clone turned up a few times. The V call is TRBV24-1, the J call TRBJ2-2; no firm D call. There are 16 residues in the CDR3. The V end lost 1 base, the J end lost 6 bases, and 14 bases lay between the germline ends. Germline V CDR1 and CDR2: KGHDR, SFDVKD. CDR3 coding DNA: TGTGCCACCAGTGATTTTAAACCCTCGAAGGCCGGGGAGCTGTTTTTT. Residues: CATSDFKPSKAGELFF.

The chain recombines TRBV5-1 with TRBJ2-5; 8 nucleotides match TRBD1. J gave up 1 base and V 8 bases, and 7 bases lay outside the gene matches. The CDR3 is made up of 14 amino acids. From germline, CDR1 is SGHRS and CDR2 YFSETQ. This CDR3 is CASGTGAFQETQYF. The CDR3 DNA follows: TGCGCCAGTGGGACAGGTGCCTTCCAAGAGACCCAGTACTTC.

This rearrangement joins TRBV7-8 to TRBJ2-2; TRBD2 agrees at 9 bases. V shed 1 base and J 4 bases; nucleotides not matched to a gene: 4. The CDR3 spans 16 residues. CDR1 and CDR2 from the germline V gene are SGHVS and FQNEAQ. This CDR3 is CASSLEGSGGTGELFF. The CDR3 nucleotides are TGTGCCAGCAGCTTAGAGGGTAGCGGGGGCACCGGGGAGCTGTTTTTT.

V usage is TRBV5-4 and J usage is TRBJ2-3; D may be TRBD1 (6 bases). CDR1 is SGHNT, CDR2 YYREEE, per germline (reference sequence). This CDR3 comprises 14 residues. Trimming removed 4 bases at V and 3 bases at J, with 12 bases between. In nucleotides, the CDR3 is TGTGCCAGCAGCGATTCTGGACAGACAGATACGCAGTATTTT. Translation: CASSDSGQTDTQYF.

This clone was counted once. The gene calls are TRBV5-4 and TRBJ2-1, with TRBD1 matching over 11 bases. Trimming cost V 2 bases and J 7 bases; bases outside gene matches: 2. CDR1 and CDR2 (germline): SGHNT, YYREEE (reference sequence). The CDR3 spans 14 residues. The CDR3 loop reads CASSLRDRGNEQFF. The CDR3 DNA follows: TGTGCCAGCAGCTTACGGGACAGGGGGAATGAGCAGTTCTTC.

The chain recombines TRBV7-9 with TRBJ2-1, with 9 bases matching TRBD1. The length of the CDR3 is 15 residues. Germline V lookup: CDR1 SEHNR, CDR2 FQNEAQ (reference sequence). After removal of 4 bases from V and 0 bases from J, the junction contained 1 base not matched to a gene. CDR3 protein: CASSWDRDSYNEQFF. The CDR3 region has the DNA TGTGCCAGCAGCTGGGACAGGGACTCCTACAATGAGCAGTTCTTC.

The rearrangement links TRBV5-1 to TRBJ2-5; the D gene is possibly TRBD2 (6 bases). Germline V gene data show CDR1 as SGHRS and CDR2 as YFSETQ. The CDR3 sequence is 14 residues long. V gave up 3 bases and J gave up 4 bases, with 13 bases separating them. The CDR3 DNA follows: TGCGCCAGCAGCTGGGCTGGGCGGGGAGAGACCCAGTACTTC. This translates into CASSWAGRGETQYF.

The V gene is TRBV18, the J gene TRBJ2-5; no clear D gene. The CDR3 sequence is 14 residues long. Germline assignment: CDR1 KGHSH and CDR2 LQKENI. V lost 3 bases and J lost 7, with 15 bases in between. CDR3 in DNA: TGTGCCAGCTCACCCATTCCGTCCGTAGGGACCCAGTACTTC. This sequence encodes CASSPIPSVGTQYF.

The rearrangement uses TRBV6-5 and TRBJ1-5; 8 bases are shared with TRBD1. Germline V gene data show CDR1 as MNHEY and CDR2 as SVGAGI. The junction had 8 bases not matched to a gene; V was cut back by 9 bases and J by 4 bases. The CDR3 covers 14 residues. CDR3 protein: CASRPTGVNQPQHF. In DNA, the CDR3 is TGTGCCAGTAGACCGACAGGGGTTAATCAGCCCCAGCATTTT.

The chain is built from TRBV5-6 and TRBJ1-4; possibly TRBD1 for D (5 bases). Germline V gene data show CDR1 as SGHDT and CDR2 as YYEEEE. This CDR3 contains 14 residues. The V and J ends lost 1 base and 8 bases respectively, with 12 bases between them. CDR3 region: CASSLSGEGEKLFF. The CDR3 region has the DNA TGTGCCAGCAGCTTGTCGGGCGAGGGGGAAAAACTGTTTTTT.

The chain uses TRBV5-5 and TRBJ2-7; D is possibly TRBD2 (6 bases). The CDR3 totals 14 residues. Between the trimmed V and J ends, which lost 4 bases and 0 bases, there was a span of 11 bases. Germline V gene data show CDR1 as SGHKS and CDR2 as YYEKEE (reference sequence). The CDR3 spells CASSVTSTSYEQYV. DNA for the CDR3: TGTGCCAGCAGCGTCACTAGCACCTCCTACGAGCAGTACGTC.

V gene TRBV7-2 combines with J gene TRBJ2-5, with 7 bases that match TRBD2. The germline V gene has CDR1 SGHTA and CDR2 FQGNSA. V was pared by 6 bases and J by 1 base, with 8 bases of the junction left unmatched. There are 15 residues in the CDR3. CDR3 residues: CASRESWTSQETQYF. CDR3 in DNA: TGTGCCAGCAGGGAAAGTTGGACTAGCCAAGAGACCCAGTACTTC. Full variable domain (remainder filled in from reference TRBV7-2 and TRBJ2-5): GAGVSQSPSNKVTEKGKDVELRCDPISGHTALYWYRQSLGQGLEFLIYFQGNSAPDKSGLPSDRFSAERTGGSVSTLTIQRTQQEDSAVYLCASRESWTSQETQYFGPGTRLLVL.

The chain joins TRBV10-3 to TRBJ2-5; TRBD1 aligns across 10 bases. V shed 9 bases, J shed 5 bases, and the junction held 6 bases outside the gene matches. The V gene's germline CDR1 is ENHRY and CDR2 SYGVKD. The CDR3 has 13 residues. The CDR3 DNA reads as TGTGCCATTGGGACAGGGGTAGGGGAGACCCAGTACTTC. It is translated as CAIGTGVGETQYF.

The J gene is TRBJ1-1, the V gene TRBV4-3, with D unresolved. The V end lost 3 bases, the J end lost 8 bases, and 4 bases lay between the germline ends. The CDR3 covers 10 residues. Germline CDR1 LGHNA, CDR2 YSLEER. The CDR3 loop reads CASSQEEAFF. The CDR3 nucleotides read TGCGCCAGCAGCCAGGAGGAAGCTTTCTTT.

DNA for the CDR3: TGCGCCAGCAGCCAAGTTCCAGGGGTTTCCGGGGATACGCAGTATTTT. This translates into CASSQVPGVSGDTQYF. This rearrangement joins TRBV4-1 to TRBJ2-3; tentative D call: TRBD1 (6 bases). The CDR3 runs to 16 residues. The germline CDR1 and CDR2 sequences are MGHRA and YSYEKL. V was shortened by 1 base and J by 6 bases, with 17 bases between the two germline ends.

CDR3 nucleotides: TGTGCCAGCTCACCACTCGGCCCGGGGCGTTTGACTGAAGCTTTCTTT. Protein product: CASSPLGPGRLTEAFF. V is TRBV18 and J is TRBJ1-1, with D possibly matching TRBD1 (5 bases). CDR3 length equals 16 residues. V was trimmed by 1 base and J by 5 bases, leaving 17 bases between them. The germline V gene encodes CDR1 KGHSH and CDR2 LQKENI.

The chain combines TRBV6-6 with TRBJ2-5; D unresolved. V was trimmed by 0 bases and J by 6 bases, leaving 8 bases between them. The CDR3 covers 13 residues. CDR1 MNHNY and CDR2 SVGAGI come from the germline V gene (reference sequence). The CDR3 DNA sequence: TGTGCCAGCAGTTACTCGGGCGAGAAGACCCAGTACTTC. Translated: CASSYSGEKTQYF.

This chain joins TRBV27 and TRBJ2-5, with a weak D call TRBD1 (5 bases). V gave up 2 bases and J gave up 7 bases, with 14 bases separating them. The germline V gene encodes CDR1 MNHEY and CDR2 SMNVEV (reference sequence). This CDR3 is 14 amino acids long. The CDR3 sequence: CASSLRTTPGTQYF. The DNA of the CDR3 is TGTGCCAGCAGTTTACGGACAACACCGGGGACCCAGTACTTC.

The V call is TRBV7-3, the J call TRBJ1-1; 7 positions match TRBD1. There are 14 residues in the CDR3. Germline loops: CDR1 SGHTA, CDR2 FQGTGA. Trimming removed 2 bases from V and 1 base from J; junction bases left unmatched: 1. Here the CDR3 DNA reads TGTGCCAGCAGCTTACAGGGGGAGAACACTGAAGCTTTCTTT. This sequence encodes CASSLQGENTEAFF.

V usage is TRBV19 and J usage is TRBJ2-5; TRBD2 might be the D (5 bases). V dropped 3 bases and J dropped 5 bases, with 13 bases sitting between them. Germline V CDR1 and CDR2: LNHDA, SQIVND (reference sequence). There are 14 residues in the CDR3. DNA for the CDR3: TGTGCCAGTAGTATGTTAGCGTCGCGGGAGACCCAGTACTTC. This gives the protein CASSMLASRETQYF.

The chain links TRBV15 to TRBJ2-3, with D tentatively TRBD1 (6 bases). V lost 5 bases, J lost 0 bases, and 12 bases lay in between. Germline CDR1 is LNHNV and CDR2 is YYDKDF (reference sequence). This CDR3 region has 15 residues. CDR3 residues: CATSARDTSTDTQYF. DNA of the CDR3: TGTGCCACCAGCGCACGGGACACCAGCACAGATACGCAGTATTTT.

The V and J genes are TRBV4-2 and TRBJ2-1; D not resolved. This CDR3 spans 21 amino acids. The V and J ends lost 2 bases and 0 bases respectively, with 26 bases between them. Germline CDR1 LGHNA, CDR2 YNFKEQ. The CDR3 sequence: CASSQSGPWGNFPSSYNEQFF. DNA of the CDR3: TGTGCCAGCAGCCAATCAGGACCATGGGGTAATTTCCCTAGCTCCTACAATGAGCAGTTCTTC.

The chain carries TRBV5-1 and TRBJ1-1, with D possibly matching TRBD1 (5 bases). This CDR3 comprises 15 residues. Germline values: CDR1 SGHRS, CDR2 YFSETQ. With 4 bases removed from V and 4 bases from J, the gap between germline ends came to 17 bases. CDR3 protein: CASSHDGTMGTEAFF. DNA of the CDR3: TGCGCCAGCAGCCACGACGGGACGATGGGCACTGAAGCTTTCTTT.

This chain links TRBV6-5 with TRBJ1-1, with D unclear. CDR3 length: 14 amino acids. V dropped 6 bases and J dropped 1 base, with 12 bases sitting between them. Germline V gene sequence: CDR1 MNHEY, CDR2 SVGAGI. The CDR3 protein is CASRPNPQNTEAFF. Written as DNA, the CDR3 is TGTGCCAGCAGACCCAACCCCCAGAACACTGAAGCTTTCTTT.

This clone is a singleton in its sample. The V and J genes are TRBV6-5 and TRBJ1-2; D is possibly TRBD1 (5 bases). Germline assignment: CDR1 MNHEY and CDR2 SVGAGI. The CDR3 consists of 13 residues. Trimming left V 2 bases short and J 2 bases short, with 6 bases between. The CDR3 DNA is TGTGCCAGCAGTTACGACAGAAACTATGGCTACACCTTC. Translating gives CASSYDRNYGYTF.